The 21 T cell receptor beta chains listed next were all sequenced from one sample in a study of OX40 agonist ivuxolimab in advanced cancers. Sequenced by immunoSEQ multiplex PCR; TCRdb stores in-frame clones only, minus some. In the table there are over 55,000 clones, 85% to 90% of which are singletons. Sample: CD4+ or CD8+ T cells sorted from blood, taken in a trial of the OX40 agonist ivuxolimab. These receptors all stem from an adult with an advanced solid tumor such as melanoma, head and neck, liver or kidney cancer.

The J gene is TRBJ1-3, the V gene TRBV6-1; no definite D call. The CDR3 contains 16 residues. Germline CDR1 reads MNHNS; CDR2 reads SASEGT. V was pared by 4 bases and J by 0 bases, with 13 bases between. The CDR3: CASSASWGNSGNTIYF. The CDR3 bases are TGTGCCAGCAGTGCTTCTTGGGGAAACTCTGGAAACACCATATATTTT.

This chain connects TRBV6-5 to TRBJ1-2; 9 bases align to TRBD1. In germline, CDR1 is MNHEY, CDR2 SVGAGI. CDR3 size: 14 residues. J lost 7 bases, V lost 2 bases, and 5 bases had no gene match. CDR3: CASSYTGTGSGYTF. In nucleotides, the CDR3 is TGTGCCAGCAGTTACACAGGGACAGGGAGTGGCTACACCTTC.

V gene TRBV6-1 combines with J gene TRBJ2-1; 8 nucleotides match TRBD1. Germline trimming cut 5 bases from V and 8 bases from J; bases unmatched to any gene: 11. CDR1 is MNHNS, CDR2 SASEGT, per germline. CDR3 length: 15 amino acids. This CDR3 reads CASSSPRQGRYEQFF. As DNA, the CDR3 is TGTGCCAGCAGTAGTCCGAGACAGGGGAGGTATGAGCAGTTCTTC.

V gene TRBV28 combines with J gene TRBJ1-2; maybe TRBD1 (5 bases). Germline V gene lookup returns CDR1 MDHEN and CDR2 SYDVKM. The CDR3 runs to 12 residues. With 4 bases removed from V and 4 bases from J, the gap between germline ends came to 7 bases. In DNA, the CDR3 is TGTGCCAGCAGTTCAGGGATCTATGGCTACACCTTC. Amino acids: CASSSGIYGYTF.

This clone appeared a single time. A junction end diverges from the germline sequence, so it may reflect a read error. This CDR3 is also generated by other DNA sequences in the sample. The rearrangement joins TRBV9 to TRBJ2-5, with D tentatively TRBD2 (6 bases). The CDR3 has 15 amino acids. Per the germline V gene, CDR1 is SGDLS and CDR2 is YYNGEE. The CDR3 loop is CASSVEGGKGETQYF. CDR3 DNA: TGTGCCAGCAGCGTAGAGGGCGGGAAGGGAGAGACTCAGTACTTC.

The chain employs TRBV6-5 and TRBJ2-2; 7 bases fit TRBD1. This CDR3 contains 15 residues. Unmatched junction bases numbered 10, after V lost 6 bases and J lost 6 bases. CDR1 and CDR2 (germline): MNHEY, SVGAGI. CDR3 nucleotide sequence: TGTGCCAGCAGATCATCCGGGACAGTTCCCGGGGAGCTGTTTTTT. It yields the protein CASRSSGTVPGELFF.

This clone was seen only once. The genes are TRBV15 and TRBJ1-5; perhaps TRBD1 as D (5 bases). Trimming stripped 1 base from V and 3 bases from J, with 7 bases between. Germline loops: CDR1 LNHNV, CDR2 YYDKDF (reference sequence). The CDR3 extends over 14 amino acids. The CDR3 region has the DNA TGTGCCACCAGCAGAGGAGGGACCAATCAGCCCCAGCATTTT. This translates into CATSRGGTNQPQHF. Supplemented by reference TRBV15 and TRBJ1-5, the full variable domain reads DAMVIQNPRYQVTQFGKPVTLSCSQTLNHNVMYWYQQKSSQAPKLLFHYYDKDFNNEADTPDNFQSRRPNTSFCFLDIRSPGLGDTAMYLCATSRGGTNQPQHFGDGTRLSIL.

The chain combines TRBV7-8 with TRBJ2-7, with 9 positions matching TRBD1. With V trimmed by 0 bases and J by 2 bases, 5 bases remained unmatched. Per the germline V gene, CDR1 is SGHVS and CDR2 is FQNEAQ. CDR3 length: 16 residues. The CDR3: CASSLARDRDPYEQYF. The CDR3 DNA follows: TGTGCCAGCAGCTTAGCCCGGGACAGGGACCCCTACGAGCAGTACTTC.

This clone was counted a single time. The chain joins TRBV6-5 to TRBJ2-7, with a tentative D call TRBD2 (5 bases). Germline lookup yields CDR1 MNHEY and CDR2 SVGAGI. V shed 4 bases and J shed 0 bases, with 7 bases lying between them. This CDR3 spans 13 amino acids. The CDR3 here is CASSSGISYEQYF. The CDR3 DNA follows: TGTGCCAGCAGTTCCGGGATCTCCTACGAGCAGTACTTC.

The chain is built from TRBV10-2 and TRBJ2-4; 8 nucleotides agree with TRBD2. V was pared by 2 bases and J by 3 bases, with 12 bases of the junction left unmatched. The V gene's germline CDR1 is WSHSY and CDR2 SAAADI. The CDR3 is 18 residues long. In nucleotides, the CDR3 is TGCGCCAGCAGTGAGCCGGTCTCGGTAGCGGGGTTCAAAAACATTCAGTACTTC. The encoded protein is CASSEPVSVAGFKNIQYF.

The rearrangement joins TRBV11-2 to TRBJ2-7; D is ambiguous. Germline loops: CDR1 SGHAT, CDR2 FQNNGV. This CDR3 comprises 15 residues. The V end was cut by 7 bases, the J end by 4 bases, with 20 bases between. The CDR3 sequence: CASTLGTRQHYEQYF. CDR3 coding DNA: TGTGCCAGCACCTTGGGAACAAGACAACATTACGAGCAGTACTTC. Combining the CDR3 with reference TRBV11-2 and TRBJ2-7 gives the whole variable domain EAGVAQSPRYKIIEKRQSVAFWCNPISGHATLYWYQQILGQGPKLLIQFQNNGVVDDSQLPKDRFSAERLKGVDSTLKIQPAKLEDSAVYLCASTLGTRQHYEQYFGPGTRLTVT.

The chain employs TRBV6-4 and TRBJ1-5; possibly TRBD1 for D (5 bases). This CDR3 comprises 16 residues. CDR1 MRHNA and CDR2 SNTAGT come from the germline V gene. V gave up 2 bases and J gave up 5 bases, with 16 bases separating them. The CDR3 region has the DNA TGTGCCAGCAGTGACCGGGACCAAGGCACCCATCAGCCCCAGCATTTT. It encodes CASSDRDQGTHQPQHF.

The chain has TRBV5-1 and TRBJ2-3, with D possibly matching TRBD2 (6 bases). From germline, CDR1 is SGHRS and CDR2 YFSETQ. Trimming cost V 0 bases and J 1 base, with 9 bases left between them. The CDR3 totals 15 residues. The DNA for the CDR3 is TGCGCCAGCAGCTTGGCGGCTAGCGGCACAGATACGCAGTATTTT. As protein: CASSLAASGTDTQYF.

CDR3 region: CASSSGTMETQYF. CDR3 in DNA: TGTGCCAGCAGCTCCGGGACGATGGAGACCCAGTACTTC. The chain couples TRBV7-9 to TRBJ2-5; D may be TRBD1 or TRBD2 (5 bases each). The CDR3 is 13 residues long. The germline CDR1 and CDR2 sequences are SEHNR and FQNEAQ (reference sequence). The V end lost 4 bases, the J end lost 5 bases, and 11 bases lay between the germline ends.

The chain carries TRBV7-2 and TRBJ1-1, with a possible D match to TRBD1 (5 bases). V lost 5 bases, J lost 4 bases, and 17 bases lay in between. The CDR3 extends over 15 amino acids. In germline, CDR1 is SGHTA, CDR2 FQGNSA. The CDR3 bases are TGTGCCAGCAGCCGCCAAGGGGTAAGCGGCACTGAAGCTTTCTTT. It specifies CASSRQGVSGTEAFF.

This CDR3 is CASSSWTETGNTIYF. DNA of the CDR3: TGTGCCAGCAGCTCGTGGACGGAAACTGGAAACACCATATATTTT. V usage is TRBV11-2 and J usage is TRBJ1-3; D gene ambiguous. Trimming stripped 4 bases from V and 2 bases from J, with 12 bases between. This CDR3 is 15 amino acids long. Germline values: CDR1 SGHAT, CDR2 FQNNGV.

The rearrangement uses TRBV11-1 and TRBJ2-1; 9 bases map to TRBD2. Germline V gene sequence: CDR1 SGHAT, CDR2 FQDESV (reference sequence). CDR3 length: 15 residues. The V and J ends lost 5 bases and 9 bases, in that order; junction bases with no gene match: 11. The CDR3 is CASSPRVAGEAEQFF. In DNA, the CDR3 is TGTGCCAGCAGCCCGCGGGTAGCGGGAGAGGCTGAGCAGTTCTTC.

In this sample, this clone turned up once. The chain couples TRBV5-1 to TRBJ1-1; TRBD1 matches at 8 bases. The CDR3 sequence is 14 residues long. The V gene end was trimmed by 1 base and the J gene end by 5 bases; junction bases not matched to a gene: 4. The germline gives CDR1 SGHRS, CDR2 YFSETQ. This CDR3 reads CASSLYQGATEAFF. CDR3 nucleotides: TGCGCCAGCAGCTTGTATCAGGGGGCGACTGAAGCTTTCTTT.

The V and J genes are TRBV5-1 and TRBJ2-7, with TRBD1 as a possible D gene (6 bases). Between the trimmed V and J ends, which lost 0 bases and 2 bases, there was a span of 9 bases. CDR1 and CDR2 (germline): SGHRS, YFSETQ. The CDR3 has 14 amino acids. CDR3 sequence reads: CASSLATGPYEQYF. As DNA, the CDR3 is TGCGCCAGCAGCTTGGCGACAGGTCCCTACGAGCAGTACTTC.

This sequence joins TRBV29-1 and TRBJ2-7; 7 nucleotides align to TRBD1. With V trimmed by 4 bases and J by 3 bases, 12 bases remained unmatched. Germline V gives CDR1 SQVTM, CDR2 ANQGSEA. The CDR3 is 15 amino acids. The CDR3: CSVAEGQLTGYEQYF. CDR3 nucleotides: TGCAGCGTTGCCGAGGGACAGCTGACGGGCTACGAGCAGTACTTC.

The J gene is TRBJ1-6, the V gene TRBV2; D possibly corresponds to TRBD1 (5 bases). In germline, CDR1 is SNHLY, CDR2 FYNNEI. Trimming left V 4 bases short and J 0 bases short, with 13 bases between. The CDR3 is made up of 17 amino acids. CDR3 sequence reads: CASSGGGGSSYNSPLHF. DNA of the CDR3: TGTGCCAGCAGTGGCGGGGGGGGAAGCTCCTATAATTCACCCCTCCACTTT.